The 20 T cell receptor beta chains in this list originate from one sample, sequenced in a study of cytomegalovirus exposure and HLA in healthy donors. The primer mix had 60 Vbeta and 13 Jbeta primers. Sequencing used immunoSEQ multiplex PCR; TCRdb keeps in-frame clones, though not all of them. Of about 140,000 clones in the sample, around 80% were seen once. The sequenced sample was PBMCs. These receptors were taken from a man aged 30 to 39 in good health and CMV-seropositive.

The genes are TRBV27 and TRBJ2-2, with 11 bases identical to TRBD2. Germline lookup yields CDR1 MNHEY and CDR2 SMNVEV (reference sequence). This CDR3 has 18 residues. Germline trimming cut 5 bases from V and 5 bases from J; bases unmatched to any gene: 13. As DNA, the CDR3 is TGTGCCAGCAGTACCCTAGGACTAGCGGGCCCCCGTACCGGGGAGCTGTTTTTT. It encodes CASSTLGLAGPRTGELFF.

V gene TRBV7-2 combines with J gene TRBJ2-3; the D is unclear. The CDR3 totals 16 residues. Trimming took off 4 bases at V and 4 bases at J, with 18 bases between the two ends. Germline lookup yields CDR1 SGHTA and CDR2 FQGNSA. The CDR3 nucleotides are TGTGCCAGCAGCTCCACCCCTAGACGTGGCGCAGATACGCAGTATTTT. Translating gives CASSSTPRRGADTQYF.

This clone showed up just a few times. V is TRBV6-1 and J is TRBJ1-2, with D tentatively TRBD1 (6 bases). This CDR3 has 12 amino acids. The V gene lost 8 bases and the J gene lost 4 bases, with 11 bases spanning the gap. CDR1 and CDR2 from the germline V gene are MNHNS and SASEGT. The CDR3 spells CASFKGVYGYTF. The CDR3 region has the DNA TGTGCCAGCTTTAAGGGGGTCTATGGCTACACCTTC.

CDR3 sequence: CASSLLAGVIYEQYF. In nucleotides, the CDR3 is TGTGCCAGCAGCCTCTTAGCGGGAGTGATATACGAGCAGTACTTC. The rearrangement uses TRBV14 and TRBJ2-7; 9 nucleotides match TRBD2. The CDR3 is 15 residues long. The trim removed 4 bases at V and 4 bases at J, leaving 8 bases unmatched. Germline lookup yields CDR1 SGHDN and CDR2 FVKESK.

This chain joins TRBV10-2 and TRBJ1-2, with 7 bases identical to TRBD1. CDR3 length: 17 residues. V trimming: 7 bases; J trimming: 5 bases; junction bases outside the gene matches: 19. CDR1 is WSHSY, CDR2 SAAADI, per germline. CDR3 in DNA: TGCGCCAGCACGGGTGGCTTGCGGCCGACAGGGCTTTATGGCTACACCTTC. This gives the protein CASTGGLRPTGLYGYTF.

J is TRBJ2-3 and V is TRBV5-4; D is possibly TRBD1 (6 bases). The germline V and J ends were trimmed by 4 bases and 0 bases, with 15 bases remaining between them. Germline V lookup: CDR1 SGHNT, CDR2 YYREEE (reference sequence). The CDR3 contains 16 residues. CDR3 nucleotide sequence: TGTGCCAGCAGCCCAGCCAGGGGTACTAGCACAGATACGCAGTATTTT. Translation gives CASSPARGTSTDTQYF.

The chain has TRBV9 and TRBJ2-7, with D possibly being TRBD2 (5 bases). V was cut by 7 bases and J by 1 base, with 12 bases left in between. CDR3 size: 13 residues. CDR1 is SGDLS and CDR2 is YYNGEE in the germline V gene. DNA of the CDR3: TGTGCCAGCTCTAGAGGGCCATCCTACGAGCAGTACTTC. Protein sequence: CASSRGPSYEQYF.

J is TRBJ2-7 and V is TRBV27, with 8 bases lining up with TRBD2. The J segment lost 1 base and the V segment lost 3 bases, leaving 8 bases of the junction unmatched. The CDR3 has 16 amino acids. CDR1 MNHEY and CDR2 SMNVEV come from the germline V gene (reference sequence). CDR3 region: CASSFSLAALSYEQYF. The DNA of the CDR3 is TGTGCCAGCAGTTTTTCACTAGCGGCCCTTTCCTACGAGCAGTACTTC.

V usage is TRBV28 and J usage is TRBJ2-2; possible D gene TRBD2, 6 bases. CDR1 is MDHEN and CDR2 is SYDVKM in the germline V gene. The CDR3 is 14 amino acids. The V and J ends lost 3 bases and 5 bases respectively, with 10 bases between them. The CDR3 bases are TGTGCCAGCAGTTTCAGTGGGGGGACCGGGGAGCTGTTTTTT. The encoded protein is CASSFSGGTGELFF.

The chain links TRBV19 to TRBJ2-7; tentative D call: TRBD1 (7 bases). V lost 5 bases, J lost 1 base, and 18 bases lay in between. CDR1 LNHDA and CDR2 SQIVND come from the germline V gene (reference sequence). CDR3 length equals 16 residues. This chain's CDR3 is CASSLGRGTASYEQYF. The CDR3 nucleotides read TGTGCCAGTAGTTTGGGGCGCGGGACAGCGTCCTACGAGCAGTACTTC.

This chain links TRBV27 with TRBJ2-5, with a weak D call TRBD2 (5 bases). Trimming took 5 bases from V and 1 from J, leaving 17 bases between them. The CDR3 spans 16 residues. Germline V gene data show CDR1 as MNHEY and CDR2 as SMNVEV (reference sequence). As DNA, the CDR3 is TGTGCCAGCAGTCCCCAGAGAGGACGGGGCCAAGAGACCCAGTACTTC. Its translation is CASSPQRGRGQETQYF.

This clone showed up just once. The V and J genes are TRBV2 and TRBJ2-4, with 9 nucleotides matching TRBD1. V lost 6 bases, J lost 8 bases, and 8 bases stayed unmatched. CDR3 length: 14 residues. Germline V CDR1 and CDR2: SNHLY, FYNNEI. CDR3 residues: CASRNRGRTDIQYF. CDR3 bases: TGTGCCAGCAGGAACAGGGGGCGTACGGACATTCAGTACTTC.

As for this clone: The same CDR3 also results from other DNA sequences found in this sample. The chain has TRBV19 and TRBJ1-5; 8 nucleotides line up with TRBD1. Germline V gives CDR1 LNHDA, CDR2 SQIVND (reference sequence). The CDR3 runs to 15 residues. With 1 base clipped from V and 3 bases from J, the junction kept 2 bases outside the gene matches. The DNA for the CDR3 is TGTGCCAGTAGTATAGGGCAGGGGGCCAATCAGCCCCAGCATTTT. This encodes CASSIGQGANQPQHF.

The chain employs TRBV5-4 and TRBJ2-1; 7 positions match TRBD2. Per germline, CDR1 SGHNT and CDR2 YYREEE (reference sequence). The CDR3 covers 15 residues. J was trimmed by 6 bases and V by 2 bases; bases with no gene match: 8. CDR3 DNA: TGTGCCAGCAGCTTAAGGGAGGGCCTCGGCAATGAGCAGTTCTTC. Its protein product is CASSLREGLGNEQFF.

V gene TRBV5-8 combines with J gene TRBJ2-3; a weak D match, TRBD2 (5 bases). CDR1 and CDR2 (germline): SGHTS, YDEGEE. This CDR3 has 14 amino acids. Trimming took off 0 bases at V and 8 bases at J, with 13 bases between the two ends. The CDR3 is CASSLVVAGSTQYF. The CDR3 nucleotides read TGTGCCAGCAGCTTGGTCGTCGCGGGCTCTACGCAGTATTTT. Filled out from reference TRBV5-8 and TRBJ2-3, the complete variable domain reads EAGVTQSPTHLIKTRGQQATLRCSPISGHTSVYWYQQALGLGLQFLLWYDEGEERNRGNFPPRFSGRQFPNYSSELNVNALELEDSALYLCASSLVVAGSTQYFGPGTRLTVL.

The V call is TRBV10-2, the J call TRBJ2-1, with a weak D call TRBD1 (7 bases). Looked up from germline, CDR1 is WSHSY and CDR2 is SAAADI. Between the trimmed V and J ends, which lost 7 bases and 4 bases, there was a span of 11 bases. The CDR3 extends over 13 amino acids. CDR3 residues: CASNAGGYNEQFF. DNA of the CDR3: TGCGCCAGCAACGCAGGGGGGTACAATGAGCAGTTCTTC.

The V and J genes are TRBV7-3 and TRBJ2-3; D is unclear. CDR1 SGHTA and CDR2 FQGTGA come from the germline V gene. The V end lost 0 bases, the J end lost 1 base, and 5 bases lay between the germline ends. The CDR3 is 14 amino acids. This CDR3 is CASSLTGGTDTQYF. CDR3 in DNA: TGTGCCAGCAGCTTAACAGGAGGCACAGATACGCAGTATTTT.

This chain uses TRBV5-6 with TRBJ2-7; 8 bases align to TRBD1. This CDR3 has 15 residues. Trimming removed 4 bases from V and 0 bases from J; junction bases left unmatched: 6. Per germline, CDR1 SGHDT and CDR2 YYEEEE. The CDR3 nucleotides read TGTGCCAGCAGCAGCGGACAGGGCCTCTCCTACGAGCAGTACTTC. This codes for CASSSGQGLSYEQYF.

This chain connects TRBV5-1 to TRBJ2-7, with D possibly TRBD2 on 5 matching bases. From germline, CDR1 is SGHRS and CDR2 YFSETQ. The CDR3 loop spans 14 amino acids. The V end lost 7 bases, the J end lost 0 bases, and 14 bases lay between the germline ends. The CDR3 region is CASSRTLTSYEQYF. CDR3 bases: TGCGCCAGCTCCCGGACTTTAACCTCCTACGAGCAGTACTTC.

This sequence joins TRBV7-8 and TRBJ2-7; the D gene is possibly TRBD2 (6 bases). Germline V lookup: CDR1 SGHVS, CDR2 FQNEAQ. V was cut by 0 bases and J by 1 base, with 13 bases left in between. The CDR3 consists of 16 residues. This chain's CDR3 is CASSLARDPGSYEQYF. DNA for the CDR3: TGTGCCAGCAGCTTAGCGCGGGACCCCGGTTCCTACGAGCAGTACTTC.